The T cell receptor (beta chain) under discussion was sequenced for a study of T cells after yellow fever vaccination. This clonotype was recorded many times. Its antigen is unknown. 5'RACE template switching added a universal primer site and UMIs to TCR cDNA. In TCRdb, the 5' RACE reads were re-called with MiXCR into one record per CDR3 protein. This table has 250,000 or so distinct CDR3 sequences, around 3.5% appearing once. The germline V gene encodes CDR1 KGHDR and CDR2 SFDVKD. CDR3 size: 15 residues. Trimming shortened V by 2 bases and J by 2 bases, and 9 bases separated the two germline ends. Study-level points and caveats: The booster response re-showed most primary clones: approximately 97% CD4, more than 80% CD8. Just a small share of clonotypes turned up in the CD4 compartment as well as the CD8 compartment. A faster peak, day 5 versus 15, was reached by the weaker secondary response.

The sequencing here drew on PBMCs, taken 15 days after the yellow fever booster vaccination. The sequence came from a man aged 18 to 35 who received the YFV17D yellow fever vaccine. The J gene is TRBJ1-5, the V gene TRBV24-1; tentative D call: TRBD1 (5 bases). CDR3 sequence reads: CATSDSGQGNQPQHF. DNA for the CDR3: TGTGCCACCAGTGATTCAGGGCAGGGCAATCAGCCCCAGCATTTT.